This T cell receptor (beta chain) came from a study of T-cell reconstitution after alpha-beta-depleted transplantation in children. Findings and limits, study-wide: Newly generated T cells supplied most T-cell counts and diversity one year post-transplant. For some patients, TCRbeta diversity was high at day 60 because of recipient T cells and thymic progenitors that survived.

This sample's TCRbeta library carried unique molecular identifier barcodes. MiXCR, applied by TCRdb to the PCR reads, yields one record per CDR3 protein. This table holds hundreds of thousands of distinct CDR3 sequences, roughly 13% found once. Comment on this clonotype: Its target is unknown.

The V segment lost 5 bases and the J segment 5 bases; nucleotides outside the gene matches: 9. Germline V gene data show CDR1 as LGHDT and CDR2 as YNNKEL (reference sequence). This CDR3 has 14 amino acids. The input for sequencing was PBMCs, taken before TCRalphabeta/CD19-depleted stem cell transplant. This chain uses TRBV3-1 with TRBJ2-7; 7 nucleotides line up with TRBD1. The source is a girl aged 2-10 years with congenital amegakaryocytic thrombocytopenia, due to receive a stem cell transplant. CDR3 bases: TGTGCCAGCAGCGACCGGGACAGAGGTGACGAGCAGTACTTC. It is translated as CASSDRDRGDEQYF.